These T cell receptor beta chains were read from a single sample in a study of blood T cells in healthy people across ages. TCRdb reprocessed the 5' RACE reads via MiXCR and lists one record per CDR3 protein. The data contain about 1.4 million distinct CDR3 sequences, 55% to 75% of them seen just once; the ten biggest clones take up 6.5% to 8%. The sample taken for sequencing was blood. The receptors stem from a man younger than 35 in good health. The CDR3 runs from the conserved cysteine through the conserved F or W. D genes are given only for firm matches. Rows may omit the clone size; those that give it use once, few, many or a size class.

V: TRBV12-3/TRBV12-4
J: TRBJ2-1
size: .
D: .
DNA: TGTGCCAGCAGGGAACGGACGGCAGGACACTTGGATGAGCAGTTCTTC
CDR3: CASRERTAGHLDEQFF

V: TRBV11-3
J: TRBJ2-2
size: few
D: .
DNA: TGTGCCAGCAGGCAGGGCGCGAACACCGGGGAGCTGTTTTTT
CDR3: CASRQGANTGELFF

V: TRBV6-2/TRBV6-3
J: TRBJ2-2
size: .
D: .
DNA: TGTGCCAGCACCGTCGGGGTACCCGGGGAGCTGTTTTTT
CDR3: CASTVGVPGELFF

V: TRBV7-9
J: TRBJ1-2
size: .
D: TRBD1
DNA: TGTGCCAGCAGCCTACCTAGCCGGGACAGCCTCTATGGCTACACCTTC
CDR3: CASSLPSRDSLYGYTF

V: TRBV7-2
J: TRBJ1-5
size: .
D: .
DNA: TGTGCCAGCAGCTCCGGGACCATTAATCAGCCCCAGCATTTT
CDR3: CASSSGTINQPQHF

V: TRBV20-1
J: TRBJ2-1
size: once
D: TRBD2
DNA: TGCAGTGCTCGACTAGCGGGAGTATTGTTGGGTGAGCAGTTCTTC
CDR3: CSARLAGVLLGEQFF

V: TRBV20-1
J: TRBJ2-5
size: .
D: .
DNA: TGCAGTGCCCCCCTCGGAGGTCCAGAGACCCAGTACTTC
CDR3: CSAPLGGPETQYF

V: TRBV20-1
J: TRBJ2-1
size: .
D: .
DNA: TGCAGTGCTGGCCGGGACTCGGTTGCTGAGCAGTTCTTC
CDR3: CSAGRDSVAEQFF

V: TRBV7-9
J: TRBJ2-5
size: .
D: TRBD2
DNA: TGTGCCAGCCACCAAGCGGGGGGGCCGAGAGAGACCCAGTACTTC
CDR3: CASHQAGGPRETQYF

V: TRBV4-1
J: TRBJ2-7
size: .
D: TRBD1
DNA: TGCGCCAGCAGCCCCGGACAGGGAGTCAGTGACTACGAGCAGTACTTC
CDR3: CASSPGQGVSDYEQYF

V: TRBV27
J: TRBJ1-1
size: .
D: TRBD1
DNA: TGTGCCAGCAGTTTAAATACAGGGGGCGCGGGAGAAGCTTTCTTT
CDR3: CASSLNTGGAGEAFF

V: TRBV3-1
J: TRBJ1-1
size: .
D: .
DNA: TGTGCCAGCAGCCAAGAGTGGAGGCCAGGGGAGGACACTGAAGCTTTCTTT
CDR3: CASSQEWRPGEDTEAFF

V: TRBV24-1
J: TRBJ1-2
size: .
D: TRBD1
DNA: TGTGCCACCAGTGACCCGGGACAGGGCTGTGGCTACACCTTC
CDR3: CATSDPGQGCGYTF

V: TRBV5-1
J: TRBJ2-5
size: .
D: .
DNA: TGCGCCAGCAGCGCGTCAGCGTACCGGGAGACCCAGTACTTC
CDR3: CASSASAYRETQYF

V: TRBV5-1
J: TRBJ2-7
size: .
D: TRBD2
DNA: TGCGCCAGCAGCTTGGGCCCCCTGACTAGCGGGACCTACGAGCAGTACTTC
CDR3: CASSLGPLTSGTYEQYF

V: TRBV6-5
J: TRBJ2-6
size: .
D: .
DNA: TGTGCCAGCAGTTACTTGGCCTCTGGGGCCAACGTCCTGACTTTC
CDR3: CASSYLASGANVLTF

V: TRBV3-1
J: TRBJ2-3
size: .
D: .
DNA: TGTGCCAGCAGCCAAGAGTCTCTTGCTTTAAGGGGTACGCAGTATTTT
CDR3: CASSQESLALRGTQYF

V: TRBV10-1
J: TRBJ2-1
size: .
D: .
DNA: TGCGCCAGCAGTGAGTGGACTTACAATGAGCAGTTCTTC
CDR3: CASSEWTYNEQFF

V: TRBV20-1
J: TRBJ2-7
size: .
D: TRBD1
DNA: TGCAGTACCTCAGGACAGGGCCTCTCCTACGAGCAGTACTTC
CDR3: CSTSGQGLSYEQYF

V: TRBV20-1
J: TRBJ2-7
size: .
D: TRBD2
DNA: TGCAGTGCTAGGATACTAGCGGGAGCCGAGCAGTACTTC
CDR3: CSARILAGAEQYF

V: TRBV7-9
J: TRBJ2-3
size: .
D: TRBD1
DNA: TGTGCCAGCAGACTCGGGACAGGGGTTGGGTATTTT
CDR3: CASRLGTGVGYF

V: TRBV2
J: TRBJ2-7
size: once
D: TRBD2
DNA: TGTGCCAGCTTAGGGACTAGCGGGGAAAAAAGCTCCTACGAGCAGTACTTC
CDR3: CASLGTSGEKSSYEQYF

V: TRBV20-1
J: TRBJ2-4
size: .
D: .
DNA: TGCAGTACTAGCTGGGGGAACATTCAGTACTTC
CDR3: CSTSWGNIQYF

V: TRBV7-2
J: TRBJ2-5
size: .
D: TRBD2
DNA: TGTGCCAGCAGCACCAACGGGAGGGTTGCGGAGACCCAGTACTTC
CDR3: CASSTNGRVAETQYF

V: TRBV27
J: TRBJ2-7
size: .
D: .
DNA: TGTGCCAGTACCAAGCGGGCCGGCTCCTACGAGCAGTACTTC
CDR3: CASTKRAGSYEQYF

V: TRBV7-2
J: TRBJ2-3
size: .
D: TRBD2
DNA: TGTGCCAGCAGCGAAGCGGGGGGGCGTACGCAGTATTTT
CDR3: CASSEAGGRTQYF

V: TRBV4-1
J: TRBJ2-2
size: .
D: TRBD2
DNA: TGCGCCAGCAGTCTCCCGGGACTACCTTTAACCGGGGAGCTGTTTTTT
CDR3: CASSLPGLPLTGELFF

V: TRBV12-3/TRBV12-4
J: TRBJ1-5
size: .
D: TRBD1
DNA: TGTGCCAGCAGTTTCCAGGGGGCCAATCAGCCCCAGCATTTT
CDR3: CASSFQGANQPQHF

V: TRBV7-2
J: TRBJ1-2
size: .
D: .
DNA: TGTGCCAGCAGCTTTGCGGGGAATAACTATGGCTACACCTTC
CDR3: CASSFAGNNYGYTF

V: TRBV20-1
J: TRBJ2-7
size: .
D: .
DNA: TGCAGTGCTAGCGGGGCGGCGGGACAGACCTACGAGCAGTACTTC
CDR3: CSASGAAGQTYEQYF

V: TRBV29-1
J: TRBJ2-7
size: .
D: .
DNA: TGCAGCTGTGACGACGGCTACGAGCAGTACTTC
CDR3: CSCDDGYEQYF

V: TRBV7-9
J: TRBJ2-7
size: few
D: .
DNA: TGTGCCAGCAGCCCAGATCTGGGGCGCGAGCAGTACTTC
CDR3: CASSPDLGREQYF

V: TRBV27
J: TRBJ2-2
size: .
D: .
DNA: TGTGCCAGCAGTCGGGGGCTGGGCGGGTCCGGGGAGCTGTTTTTT
CDR3: CASSRGLGGSGELFF

V: TRBV12-5
J: TRBJ1-2
size: .
D: .
DNA: TGTGCTAGTGGTTTAACCGGCGGTTCCTATGGCTACACCTTC
CDR3: CASGLTGGSYGYTF

V: TRBV20-1
J: TRBJ2-1
size: few
D: TRBD1
DNA: TGCAGTGCCCCCCCACCACAGGGGGCTTACAATGAGCAGTTCTTC
CDR3: CSAPPPQGAYNEQFF

V: TRBV5-1
J: TRBJ1-1
size: .
D: .
DNA: TGCGCCAGCAGTTTCATTCAAGGGAGGGTAGCTGAAGCTTTCTTT
CDR3: CASSFIQGRVAEAFF

V: TRBV7-2
J: TRBJ2-3
size: .
D: TRBD2
DNA: TGTGCCAGCAGCTCCCGGCCCACTAGCGCCTGGGGTACGCAGTATTTT
CDR3: CASSSRPTSAWGTQYF

V: TRBV28
J: TRBJ2-6
size: .
D: .
DNA: TGTGCCAGCAGTTTGGGTGGAGACAGGCCGACCTCTGGGGCCAACGTCCTGACTTTC
CDR3: CASSLGGDRPTSGANVLTF

V: TRBV4-1
J: TRBJ2-7
size: few
D: TRBD1
DNA: TGCGCCAGCAGCCAAGACCCGACAGGGTTGTACGAGCAGTACTTC
CDR3: CASSQDPTGLYEQYF

V: TRBV4-1
J: TRBJ2-3
size: few
D: TRBD2
DNA: TGCGCCAGCAGCCAAGGCCCTAGCGGGAGGATTCGAGATACGCAGTATTTT
CDR3: CASSQGPSGRIRDTQYF

V: TRBV27
J: TRBJ2-1
size: few
D: .
DNA: TGTGCCAGCAGTTTACTTCCCCCAGGTCCAGCCCACAATGAGCAGTTCTTC
CDR3: CASSLLPPGPAHNEQFF

V: TRBV7-9
J: TRBJ2-7
size: many
D: .
DNA: TGTGCCAGCAGCCCCGACAGCTCCTACGAGCAGTACTTC
CDR3: CASSPDSSYEQYF

V: TRBV4-1
J: TRBJ2-7
size: .
D: .
DNA: TGCGCCAGCAGCCAAATCCAGGGGGACTGCGAGCAGTACTTC
CDR3: CASSQIQGDCEQYF

V: TRBV5-1
J: TRBJ1-1
size: .
D: .
DNA: TGCGCCAGCAGCTTGTACCCCTCACTGGGGGTCACTGAAGCTTTCTTT
CDR3: CASSLYPSLGVTEAFF

V: TRBV11-2
J: TRBJ1-2
size: .
D: .
DNA: TGTGCCAGCAGCCCTGACAGGACCAGCTATGGCTACACCTTC
CDR3: CASSPDRTSYGYTF

V: TRBV12-3/TRBV12-4
J: TRBJ2-3
size: .
D: TRBD2
DNA: TGTGCCAGCAGTTCCGATAGCGGGGGGACAGATACGCAGTATTTT
CDR3: CASSSDSGGTDTQYF

V: TRBV4-3
J: TRBJ2-7
size: few
D: .
DNA: TGCGCCAGCAGCCAAGACAGGGACCCCTACTACGAGCAGTACTTC
CDR3: CASSQDRDPYYEQYF

V: TRBV12-3/TRBV12-4
J: TRBJ2-1
size: .
D: .
DNA: TGTGCCAGCAGTTATCAGGCTAGCTCCTACAATGAGCAGTTCTTC
CDR3: CASSYQASSYNEQFF